The T cell receptor beta chain under discussion was sequenced for a study of tumor-infiltrating lymphocytes in primary liver carcinoma. The authors made TCR beta cDNA from 500 to 600 ng total RNA with a constant-region primer. Slightly modified ARM-PCR with three nested multiplex PCR rounds yielded TCR beta libraries. Forward primers for TRBV1-TRBV30 and a C-beta reverse primer served the first two PCR rounds, at about 10 cycles each. TCRdb re-analysed the multiplex PCR reads in MiXCR, keeping a single row per CDR3 protein. The sample has about 54,000 distinct CDR3 sequences; 70% to 75% are singletons. With respect to this clonotype: This may come from a read error, since a much larger clone is one base off.

DNA and RNA were both co-extracted from around 20-30 mg of bulk tissue that had not been sorted. Looked up from germline, CDR1 is MDHEN and CDR2 is SYDVKM. This CDR3 comprises 14 residues. The receptor comes from a man aged 40-55 years with primary liver carcinoma and hepatitis B virus infection. The chain links TRBV28 to TRBJ2-5, with no clear D. The sample taken for sequencing was liver tumor tissue from sampling region 2. Subset in this sample: tumor region T2, inferior pole. The CDR3 loop is CASSSLGVQETQDF. Here the CDR3 DNA reads TGTGCCAGCAGTTCCTTAGGTGTCCAAGAGACCCAGGACTTC.